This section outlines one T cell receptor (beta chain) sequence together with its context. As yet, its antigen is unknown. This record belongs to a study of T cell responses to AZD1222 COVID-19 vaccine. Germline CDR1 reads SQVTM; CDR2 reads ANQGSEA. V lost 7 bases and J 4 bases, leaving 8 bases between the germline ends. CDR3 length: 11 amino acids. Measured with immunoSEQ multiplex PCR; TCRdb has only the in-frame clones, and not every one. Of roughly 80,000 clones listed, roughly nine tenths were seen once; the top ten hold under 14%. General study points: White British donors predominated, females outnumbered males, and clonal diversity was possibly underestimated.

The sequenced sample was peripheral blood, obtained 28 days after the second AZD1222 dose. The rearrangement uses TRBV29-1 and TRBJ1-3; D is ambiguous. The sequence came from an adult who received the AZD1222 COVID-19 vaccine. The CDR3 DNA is TGCAGCGGCGCCCAGGGAAACACCATATATTTT. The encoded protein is CSGAQGNTIYF.